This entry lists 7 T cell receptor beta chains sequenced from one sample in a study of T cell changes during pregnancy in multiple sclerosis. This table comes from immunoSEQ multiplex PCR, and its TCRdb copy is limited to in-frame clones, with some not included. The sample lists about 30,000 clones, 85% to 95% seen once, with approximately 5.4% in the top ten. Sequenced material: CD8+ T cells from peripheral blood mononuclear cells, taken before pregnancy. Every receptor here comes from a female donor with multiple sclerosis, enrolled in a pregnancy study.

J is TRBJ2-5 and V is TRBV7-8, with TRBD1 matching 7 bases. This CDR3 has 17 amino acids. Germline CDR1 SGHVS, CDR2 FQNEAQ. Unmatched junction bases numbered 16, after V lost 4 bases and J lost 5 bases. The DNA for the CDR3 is TGTGCCAGCAGCTCACTCCCCGGGACAGAGGATAGGGAGACCCAGTACTTC. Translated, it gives CASSSLPGTEDRETQYF. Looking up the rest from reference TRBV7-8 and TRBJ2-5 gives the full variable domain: GAGVSQSPRYKVAKRGQDVALRCDPISGHVSLFWYQQALGQGPEFLTYFQNEAQLDKSGLPSDRFFAERPEGSVSTLKIQRTQQEDSAVYLCASSSLPGTEDRETQYFGPGTRLLVL.

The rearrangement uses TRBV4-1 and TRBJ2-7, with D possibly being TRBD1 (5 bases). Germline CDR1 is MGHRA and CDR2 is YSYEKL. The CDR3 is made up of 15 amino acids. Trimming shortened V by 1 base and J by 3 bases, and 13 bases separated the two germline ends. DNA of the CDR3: TGCGCCAGCAGCCAAGTTGAAGGGGTGGGCTACGAGCAGTACTTC. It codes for CASSQVEGVGYEQYF.

The CDR3 DNA follows: TGCAGCGTCCAGGGGGGACAGGGGTTCTACGAGCAGTACTTC. This sequence encodes CSVQGGQGFYEQYF. The rearrangement links TRBV29-1 to TRBJ2-7, with 10 bases matching TRBD1. The CDR3 has 14 amino acids. V trimming: 6 bases; J trimming: 3 bases; junction bases outside the gene matches: 8. CDR1 is SQVTM, CDR2 ANQGSEA, per germline.

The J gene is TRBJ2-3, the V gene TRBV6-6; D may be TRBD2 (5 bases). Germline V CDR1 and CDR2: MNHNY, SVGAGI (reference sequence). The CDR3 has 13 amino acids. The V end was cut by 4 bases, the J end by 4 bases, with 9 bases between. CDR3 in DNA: TGTGCCAGCAGTTTGGCCGGGGCAGATACGCAGTATTTT. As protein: CASSLAGADTQYF.

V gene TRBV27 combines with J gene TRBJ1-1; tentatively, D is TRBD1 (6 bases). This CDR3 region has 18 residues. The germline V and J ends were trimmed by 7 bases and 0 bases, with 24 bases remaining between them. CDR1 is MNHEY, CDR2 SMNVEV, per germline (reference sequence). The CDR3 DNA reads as TGTGCCAGCACTCCAAGGGGGGGTTGGGGGATGATGAACACTGAAGCTTTCTTT. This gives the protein CASTPRGGWGMMNTEAFF.

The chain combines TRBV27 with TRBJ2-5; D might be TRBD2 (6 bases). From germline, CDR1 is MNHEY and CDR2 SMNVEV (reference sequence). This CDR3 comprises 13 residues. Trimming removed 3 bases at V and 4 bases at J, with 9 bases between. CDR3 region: CASSLGGAETQYF. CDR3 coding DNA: TGTGCCAGCAGTTTGGGGGGAGCAGAGACCCAGTACTTC.

In DNA, the CDR3 is TGTGCCAGCAGCCCGGGTTCCCTTGGCTACACCTTC. Protein: CASSPGSLGYTF. The chain joins TRBV6-5 to TRBJ1-2; no clear D gene. From germline, CDR1 is MNHEY and CDR2 SVGAGI. Trimming took 6 bases from V and 7 from J, leaving 12 bases between them. The CDR3 totals 12 residues.